The rows below give T cell receptor beta chains drawn from one sample of a study of T cells in Graves' hyperthyroidism and ophthalmopathy. One entry per CDR3 protein results from TCRdb running MiXCR on the multiplex PCR reads. The table lists a few hundred thousand distinct CDR3 sequences, roughly a sixth of them singletons, with under 3.5% in the top ten. Sequencing was performed on blood. The receptors derive from a woman in her forties with Graves' ophthalmopathy. The CDR3 runs from the conserved cysteine through the conserved F or W. Each record gives: V gene, clone size, J gene, D gene, CDR3 protein, CDR3 DNA. A D gene is named only where the DNA matches it firmly. Only some rows state a clone size, as once, few, many or a class for expanded clones.

TRBV19	.	TRBJ2-2	TRBD1	CASSPLGRTGNTGELFF	TGTGCCAGTAGTCCCCTGGGCCGGACAGGGAACACCGGGGAGCTGTTTTTT
TRBV2	.	TRBJ1-1	TRBD1	CASSEFTGTGLRNTEAFF	TGTGCCAGCAGTGAATTTACCGGGACAGGGCTTCGGAACACTGAAGCTTTCTTT
TRBV10-3	.	TRBJ1-1	.	CAILGEGEAFF	TGTGCCATCCTGGGTGAAGGTGAAGCATTCTTT
TRBV20-1	few	TRBJ2-1	.	CSAAGGQGGLMNEQFF	TGCAGTGCTGCCGGAGGGCAGGGGGGGTTGATGAATGAGCAGTTCTTC
TRBV10-3	few	TRBJ2-1	TRBD2	CAISELSDLGGSSYNEQFF	TGTGCCATCAGTGAGTTATCGGATTTGGGAGGGAGCTCCTACAATGAGCAGTTCTTC
TRBV6-1	.	TRBJ2-4	.	CAGSIGENIQYF	TGTGCCGGATCTATTGGGGAAAACATTCAGTACTTC
TRBV5-1	.	TRBJ1-1	.	CASGGTGNTEAFF	TGTGCCAGTGGTGGGACGGGAAACACTGAAGCTTTCTTT
TRBV2	many	TRBJ2-7	.	CASWDNLNEQYF	TGTGCCAGTTGGGACAATCTCAACGAGCAGTACTTC
TRBV30	.	TRBJ2-1	.	CAWRGLRQFF	TGTGCCTGGAGAGGACTACGGCAGTTCTTC
TRBV7-2	many	TRBJ2-1	TRBD2	CASSLGLAGVYHEQFF	TGTGCCAGCAGCCTCGGACTAGCGGGAGTCTACCATGAGCAGTTCTTC
TRBV9	few	TRBJ1-1	.	CASSVGGGPLNTEAFF	TGTGCCAGCAGCGTAGGGGGGGGCCCTCTGAACACTGAAGCTTTCTTT
TRBV25-1	many	TRBJ1-1	.	CASSELRGIGNTEAFF	TGTGCCAGCAGTGAACTCAGGGGCATTGGGAACACTGAAGCTTTCTTT
TRBV11-2	many	TRBJ2-7	.	CASSLGGSGPTYEQYF	TGTGCCAGCAGCTTAGGAGGTAGCGGTCCTACCTACGAGCAGTACTTC